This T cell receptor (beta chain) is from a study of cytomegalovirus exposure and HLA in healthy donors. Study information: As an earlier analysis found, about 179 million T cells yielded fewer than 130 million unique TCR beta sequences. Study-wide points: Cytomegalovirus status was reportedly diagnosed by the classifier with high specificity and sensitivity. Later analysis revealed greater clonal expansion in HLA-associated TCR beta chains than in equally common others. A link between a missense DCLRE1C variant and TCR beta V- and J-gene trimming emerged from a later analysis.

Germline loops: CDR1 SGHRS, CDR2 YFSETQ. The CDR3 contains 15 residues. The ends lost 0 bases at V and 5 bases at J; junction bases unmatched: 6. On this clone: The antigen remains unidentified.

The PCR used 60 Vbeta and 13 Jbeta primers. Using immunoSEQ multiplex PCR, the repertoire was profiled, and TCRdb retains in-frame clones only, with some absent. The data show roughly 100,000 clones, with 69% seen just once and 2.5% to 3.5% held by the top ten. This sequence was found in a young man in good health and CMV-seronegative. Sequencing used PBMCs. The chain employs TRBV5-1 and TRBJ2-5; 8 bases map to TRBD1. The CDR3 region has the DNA TGCGCCAGCAGCTTGGAGTCAGGGGGCTGGGAGACCCAGTACTTC. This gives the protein CASSLESGGWETQYF.